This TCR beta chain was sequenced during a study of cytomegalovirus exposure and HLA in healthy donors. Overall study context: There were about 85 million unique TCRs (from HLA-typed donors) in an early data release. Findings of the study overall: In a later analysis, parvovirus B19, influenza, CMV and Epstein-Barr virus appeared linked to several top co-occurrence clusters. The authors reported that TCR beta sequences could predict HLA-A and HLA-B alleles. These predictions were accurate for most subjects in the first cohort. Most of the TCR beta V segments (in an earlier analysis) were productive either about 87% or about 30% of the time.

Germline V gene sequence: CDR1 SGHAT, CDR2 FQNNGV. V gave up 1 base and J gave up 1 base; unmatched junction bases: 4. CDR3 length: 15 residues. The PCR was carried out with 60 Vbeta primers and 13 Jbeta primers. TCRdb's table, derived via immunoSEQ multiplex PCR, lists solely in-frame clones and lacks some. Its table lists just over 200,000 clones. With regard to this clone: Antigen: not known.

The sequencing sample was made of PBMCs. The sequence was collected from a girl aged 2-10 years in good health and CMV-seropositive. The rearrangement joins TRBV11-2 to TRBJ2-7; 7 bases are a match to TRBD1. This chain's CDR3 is CASSLADRPSYEQYF. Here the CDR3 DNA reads TGTGCCAGCAGCTTAGCGGACAGGCCGTCCTACGAGCAGTACTTC.